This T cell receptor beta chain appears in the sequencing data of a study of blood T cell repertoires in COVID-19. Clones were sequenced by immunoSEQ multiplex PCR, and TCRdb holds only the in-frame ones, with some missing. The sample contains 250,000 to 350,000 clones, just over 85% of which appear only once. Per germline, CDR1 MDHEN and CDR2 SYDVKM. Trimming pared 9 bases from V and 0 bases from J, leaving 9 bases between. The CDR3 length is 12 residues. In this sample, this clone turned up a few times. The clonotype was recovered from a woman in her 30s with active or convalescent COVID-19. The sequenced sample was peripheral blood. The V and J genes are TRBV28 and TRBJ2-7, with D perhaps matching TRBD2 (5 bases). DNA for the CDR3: TGTGCCAGGCCGGGGATCTCCTACGAGCAGTACTTC. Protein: CARPGISYEQYF.